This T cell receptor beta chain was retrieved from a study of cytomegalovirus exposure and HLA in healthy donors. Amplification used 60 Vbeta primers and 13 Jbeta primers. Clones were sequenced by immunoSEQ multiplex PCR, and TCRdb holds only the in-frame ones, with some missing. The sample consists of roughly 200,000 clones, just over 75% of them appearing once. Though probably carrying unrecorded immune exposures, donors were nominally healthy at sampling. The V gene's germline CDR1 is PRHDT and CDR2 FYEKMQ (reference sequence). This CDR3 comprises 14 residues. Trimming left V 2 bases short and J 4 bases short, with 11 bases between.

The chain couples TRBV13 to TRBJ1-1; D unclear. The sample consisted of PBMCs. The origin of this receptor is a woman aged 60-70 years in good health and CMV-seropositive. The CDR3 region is CASSLFRGSTEAFF. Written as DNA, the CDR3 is TGTGCCAGCAGCTTATTTCGGGGAAGCACTGAAGCTTTCTTT.